This record covers a single T cell receptor (beta chain). The antigen is not known. For CDR3 and TCR beta VDJ profiling, genomic DNA was the template used. MiXCR was run by TCRdb on the reads, yielding one entry per CDR3 protein. The sample lists fewer than 250,000 distinct CDR3 sequences, approximately 45% seen once, with about 8.3% in the top ten. This entry belongs to a study of CD8+CD57+ T cells in acquired aplastic anemia. For sequencing, patients were chosen who had shown expansion of CD8+CD57+ cells by flow cytometry. Patients had received no therapy at the time of blood sampling. The CDR3 totals 16 residues. V was pared by 0 bases and J by 7 bases, with 6 bases of the junction left unmatched. Germline V gene sequence: CDR1 SGHAT, CDR2 FQNNGV. Study-wide results and caveats: Over 25 CD8+ CDR3 sequences occurred in both the patients and the controls.

The clonotype was recovered from a human donor with aplastic anemia. The chain couples TRBV11-2 to TRBJ2-2; TRBD1 aligns across 9 bases. The sequenced material came from sorted CD4+, CD8+, or CD8+CD57+ T cells (not recorded which) from PBMCs. The CDR3 loop is CASSLEGQGIVGELFF. The CDR3 nucleotides read TGTGCCAGCAGCTTAGAGGGACAGGGTATAGTCGGGGAGCTGTTTTTT.